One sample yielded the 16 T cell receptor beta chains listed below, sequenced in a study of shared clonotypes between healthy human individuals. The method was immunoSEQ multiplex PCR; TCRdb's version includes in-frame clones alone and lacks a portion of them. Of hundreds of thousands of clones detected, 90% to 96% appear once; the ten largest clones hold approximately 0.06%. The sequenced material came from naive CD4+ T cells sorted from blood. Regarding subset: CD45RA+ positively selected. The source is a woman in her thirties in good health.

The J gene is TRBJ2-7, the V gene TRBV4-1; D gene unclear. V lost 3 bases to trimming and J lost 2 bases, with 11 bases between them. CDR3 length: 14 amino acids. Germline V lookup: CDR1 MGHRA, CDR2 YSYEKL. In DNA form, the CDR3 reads TGCGCCAGCAGCCAGAACTACGTAACCTACGAGCAGTACTTC. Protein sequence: CASSQNYVTYEQYF.

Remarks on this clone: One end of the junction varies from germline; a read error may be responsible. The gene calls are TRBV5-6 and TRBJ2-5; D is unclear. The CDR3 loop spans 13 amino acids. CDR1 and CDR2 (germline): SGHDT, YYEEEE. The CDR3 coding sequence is TGTGTCAGCAGCTCCGCTGGGCAAGAGACCCAGTACTTC. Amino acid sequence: CVSSSAGQETQYF.

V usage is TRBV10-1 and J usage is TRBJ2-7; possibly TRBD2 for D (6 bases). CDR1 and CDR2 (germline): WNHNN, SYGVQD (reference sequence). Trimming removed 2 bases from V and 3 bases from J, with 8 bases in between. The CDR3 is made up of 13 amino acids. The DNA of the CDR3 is TGCGCCAGCAGTGAGGGGGGACTCTACGAGCAGTACTTC. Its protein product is CASSEGGLYEQYF.

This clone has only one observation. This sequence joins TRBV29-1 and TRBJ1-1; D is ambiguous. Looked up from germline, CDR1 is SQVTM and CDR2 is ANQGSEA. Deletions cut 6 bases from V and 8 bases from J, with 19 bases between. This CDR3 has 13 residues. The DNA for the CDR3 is TGCAGCGTATGCCGTCAGCCCTTCGCCGAAGCTTTCTTT. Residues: CSVCRQPFAEAFF.

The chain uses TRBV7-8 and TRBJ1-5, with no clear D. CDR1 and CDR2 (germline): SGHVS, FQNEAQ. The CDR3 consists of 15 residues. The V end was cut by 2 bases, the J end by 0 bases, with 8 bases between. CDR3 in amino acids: CASSLNSHSNQPQHF. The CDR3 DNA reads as TGTGCCAGCAGCTTAAACAGCCATAGCAATCAGCCCCAGCATTTT.

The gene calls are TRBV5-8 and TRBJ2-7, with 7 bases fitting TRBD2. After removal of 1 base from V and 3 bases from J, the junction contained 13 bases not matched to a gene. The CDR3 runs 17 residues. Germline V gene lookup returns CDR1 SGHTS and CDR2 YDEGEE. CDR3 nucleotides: TGTGCCAGCAGCTTGCCTTTACGCGGGAGTGTACTCTACGAGCAGTACTTC. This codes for CASSLPLRGSVLYEQYF.

In DNA, the CDR3 is TGCAGCGTTGAACACAGGGTCAGGACTGAAGCTTTCTTT. Translated: CSVEHRVRTEAFF. V gene TRBV29-1 combines with J gene TRBJ1-1; D perhaps matches TRBD1 (6 bases). This CDR3 spans 13 amino acids. V was pared by 2 bases and J by 5 bases, with 12 bases between. Germline V CDR1 and CDR2: SQVTM, ANQGSEA.

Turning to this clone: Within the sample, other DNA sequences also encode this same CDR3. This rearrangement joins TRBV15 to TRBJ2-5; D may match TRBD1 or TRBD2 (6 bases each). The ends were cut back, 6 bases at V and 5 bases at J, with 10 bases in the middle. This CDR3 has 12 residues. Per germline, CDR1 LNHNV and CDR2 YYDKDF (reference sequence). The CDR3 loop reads CATSRGGETQYF. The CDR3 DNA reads TGTGCCACCAGTCGAGGGGGGGAGACCCAGTACTTC.

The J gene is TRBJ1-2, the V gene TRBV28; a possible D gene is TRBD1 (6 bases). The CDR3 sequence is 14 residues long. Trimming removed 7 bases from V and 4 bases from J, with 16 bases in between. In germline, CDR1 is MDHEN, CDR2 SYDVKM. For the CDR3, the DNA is TGTGCCAGCATGCAGGGGAACGGTGGCTATGGCTACACCTTC. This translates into CASMQGNGGYGYTF.

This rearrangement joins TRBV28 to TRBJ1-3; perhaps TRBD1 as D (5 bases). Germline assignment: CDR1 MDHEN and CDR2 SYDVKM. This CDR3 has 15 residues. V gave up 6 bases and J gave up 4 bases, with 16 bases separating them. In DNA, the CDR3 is TGTGCCAGCAGCGTCCGGGGCAGGAGGGGAAACACCATATATTTT. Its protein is CASSVRGRRGNTIYF.

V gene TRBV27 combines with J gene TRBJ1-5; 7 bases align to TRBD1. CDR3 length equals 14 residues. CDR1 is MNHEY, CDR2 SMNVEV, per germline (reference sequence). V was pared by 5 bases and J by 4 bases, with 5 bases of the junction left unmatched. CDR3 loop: CASSLGQVNQPQHF. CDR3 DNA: TGTGCCAGCAGTCTCGGACAGGTGAATCAGCCCCAGCATTTT.

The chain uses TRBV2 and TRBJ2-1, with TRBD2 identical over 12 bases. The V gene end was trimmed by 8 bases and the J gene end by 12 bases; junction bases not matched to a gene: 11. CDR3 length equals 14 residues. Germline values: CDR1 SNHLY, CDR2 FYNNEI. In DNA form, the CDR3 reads TGTGCCAGCGGGGGGACTAGCGGGCCCACCTGGCAGTTCTTC. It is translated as CASGGTSGPTWQFF.

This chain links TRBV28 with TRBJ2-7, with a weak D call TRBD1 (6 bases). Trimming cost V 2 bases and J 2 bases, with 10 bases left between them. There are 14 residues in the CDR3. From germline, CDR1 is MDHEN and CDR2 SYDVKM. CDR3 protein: CASSLHRVPYEQYF. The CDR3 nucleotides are TGTGCCAGCAGTTTACACAGGGTTCCCTACGAGCAGTACTTC.

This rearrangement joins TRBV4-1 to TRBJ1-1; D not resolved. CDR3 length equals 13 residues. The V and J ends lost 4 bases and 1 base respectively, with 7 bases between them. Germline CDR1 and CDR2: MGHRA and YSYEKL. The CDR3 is CASSRDPNTEAFF. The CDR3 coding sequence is TGCGCCAGCAGCCGAGACCCGAACACTGAAGCTTTCTTT.

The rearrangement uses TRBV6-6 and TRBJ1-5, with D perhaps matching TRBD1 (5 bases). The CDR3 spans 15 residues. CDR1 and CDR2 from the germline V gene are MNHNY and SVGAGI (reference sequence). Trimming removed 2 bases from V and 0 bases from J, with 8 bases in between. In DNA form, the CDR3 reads TGTGCCAGCAGTTACCCACAGGATAGCAATCAGCCCCAGCATTTT. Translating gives CASSYPQDSNQPQHF.

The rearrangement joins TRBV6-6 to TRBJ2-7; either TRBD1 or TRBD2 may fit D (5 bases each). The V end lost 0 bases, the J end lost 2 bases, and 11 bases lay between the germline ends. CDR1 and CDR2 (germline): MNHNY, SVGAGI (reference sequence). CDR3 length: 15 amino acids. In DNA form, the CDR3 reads TGTGCCAGCAGTTACTCCCGGGACGGTCCCTACGAGCAGTACTTC. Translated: CASSYSRDGPYEQYF.